These 30 T cell receptor beta chains came from one sample sequenced in a study of human T cells and chemical hapten exposure. TCRdb reprocessed the RACE reads via MiXCR and lists one record per CDR3 protein. This sample has 250,000 or so distinct CDR3 sequences, with around 7.3% found just once. Time point noted: pre-sensitization, week 0. The treatment: therapeutic diphenylcyclopropenone sensitization with weekly scalp DPC. The starting material was whole blood, obtained in connection with sensitization to the hapten diphenylcyclopropenone (DPC). Receptors originate from a man aged 18-30 years with alopecia areata. Some clones in this sample may be carry-over from other donors' samples.

This clonotype has more than one count but fewer than ten. V usage is TRBV12-3 or TRBV12-4 and J usage is TRBJ2-1, with D perhaps TRBD1 (5 bases). Deletions cut 3 bases from V and 3 bases from J, with 9 bases between. The CDR3 spans 14 residues. CDR3 sequence (DNA): TGTGCCAGCAGTTTGGGCAGGGACTACAATGAGCAGTTCTTC. It specifies CASSLGRDYNEQFF.

The chain recombines TRBV6-5 with TRBJ1-6, with D uncertain. V lost 8 bases, J lost 0 bases, and 14 bases lay in between. This CDR3 comprises 16 residues. Per germline, CDR1 MNHEY and CDR2 SVGAGI. CDR3 region: CASGMAISSYNSPLHF. The CDR3 region has the DNA TGTGCCAGCGGTATGGCGATTTCCTCCTATAATTCACCCCTCCACTTT.

This clonotype was counted at least ten times. CDR3 sequence (DNA): TGTGCCAGCAGAGGTGCGGGACTAGCGGAAGAGACCCAGTACTTC. It translates to CASRGAGLAEETQYF. The J gene is TRBJ2-5, the V gene TRBV6-2 or TRBV6-3; 11 nucleotides match TRBD2. V shed 6 bases and J 3 bases; nucleotides not matched to a gene: 6. CDR1 and CDR2 from the germline V gene are MNHEY and SVGEGT. This CDR3 has 15 residues.

This clonotype was seen at least ten times. The chain couples TRBV4-1 to TRBJ1-6; the match to TRBD1 covers 8 bases. The CDR3 is 14 residues long. Trimming cost V 1 base and J 11 bases; bases outside gene matches: 4. Germline CDR1 reads MGHRA; CDR2 reads YSYEKL. The CDR3 loop is CASSQGQGTPPLHF. DNA of the CDR3: TGCGCCAGCAGCCAAGGACAGGGGACTCCACCCCTCCACTTT.

This clonotype ranks as medium-sized. The gene calls are TRBV11-2 and TRBJ2-5; 7 bases line up with TRBD1. The length of the CDR3 is 14 residues. Trimming cost V 4 bases and J 5 bases; bases outside gene matches: 7. The germline CDR1 and CDR2 sequences are SGHAT and FQNNGV. The CDR3 sequence: CASSSGQVLETQYF. In DNA, the CDR3 is TGTGCCAGCAGCTCCGGACAGGTTTTGGAGACCCAGTACTTC.

The chain has TRBV6-2 or TRBV6-3 and TRBJ2-2; 7 bases line up with TRBD2. Per germline, CDR1 MNHEY and CDR2 SVGEGT. The CDR3 is 16 amino acids. V shed 2 bases and J 1 base; nucleotides not matched to a gene: 4. The chain's CDR3 is CASSYGLAENTGELFF. For the CDR3, the DNA is TGTGCCAGCAGTTACGGGCTAGCGGAGAACACCGGGGAGCTGTTTTTT.

The chain has TRBV5-1 and TRBJ2-5, with a tentative D call TRBD1 (6 bases). Germline loops: CDR1 SGHRS, CDR2 YFSETQ. The CDR3 is 14 amino acids. V lost 2 bases, J lost 4 bases, and 12 bases lay in between. The CDR3 DNA is TGCGCCAGCAGCTTCAGGGGTACCCCAGAGACCCAGTACTTC. Amino acids: CASSFRGTPETQYF.

This clonotype was observed at least ten times. V usage is TRBV6-4 and J usage is TRBJ2-2, with 8 nucleotides matching TRBD1. The V and J ends lost 4 bases and 1 base, in that order; junction bases with no gene match: 2. The CDR3 length is 15 residues. The germline V gene encodes CDR1 MRHNA and CDR2 SNTAGT. The CDR3 region is CASSVTGVNTGELFF. In DNA form, the CDR3 reads TGTGCCAGCAGTGTGACAGGGGTGAACACCGGGGAGCTGTTTTTT.

The chain combines TRBV15 with TRBJ1-6; D remains unclear. The CDR3 contains 13 residues. V was cut by 3 bases and J by 8 bases, with 8 bases left in between. The germline gives CDR1 LNHNV, CDR2 YYDKDF (reference sequence). Written as DNA, the CDR3 is TGTGCCACCAGCAGGCGCGGGCATTCACCCCTCCACTTT. Translated, it gives CATSRRGHSPLHF.

This chain uses TRBV5-4 with TRBJ1-6, with D unresolved. Germline lookup yields CDR1 SGHNT and CDR2 YYREEE (reference sequence). V dropped 4 bases and J dropped 0 bases, with 14 bases sitting between them. This CDR3 is built from 17 residues. CDR3 region: CASSADSVSSYNSPLHF. In nucleotides, the CDR3 is TGTGCCAGCAGCGCGGACTCCGTTAGCTCCTATAATTCACCCCTCCACTTT.

This clonotype was counted ten times or more. Here the CDR3 DNA reads TGTGCCAGCAGCAAAAAGTCGGGACAGGGGAGTCACCTCCACTTT. Protein product: CASSKKSGQGSHLHF. The chain carries TRBV21-1 and TRBJ1-6; TRBD1, the table's D call, lacks a check against the DNA. TRBV21-1 is flagged as a pseudogene. This CDR3 region has 15 residues.

The genes are TRBV27 and TRBJ2-5; 9 bases line up with TRBD2. The germline V gene encodes CDR1 MNHEY and CDR2 SMNVEV (reference sequence). The V gene end was trimmed by 6 bases and the J gene end by 4 bases; junction bases not matched to a gene: 18. The CDR3 is 18 amino acids. Written as DNA, the CDR3 is TGTGCCAGCAGCCACCTGGGGGTTCGGCTAGCGGGGCTAGAGACCCAGTACTTC. Amino acid sequence: CASSHLGVRLAGLETQYF.

The chain carries TRBV27 and TRBJ1-6; TRBD1 agrees at 9 bases. The CDR3 runs 13 residues. CDR1 is MNHEY, CDR2 SMNVEV, per germline (reference sequence). V lost 8 bases, J lost 7 bases, and 3 bases stayed unmatched. As DNA, the CDR3 is TGTGCCAGCGGGACAGGGCGAAATTCACCCCTCCACTTT. Its protein is CASGTGRNSPLHF.

This chain links TRBV9 with TRBJ2-7, with D possibly matching TRBD2 (6 bases). CDR3 length equals 15 residues. Germline-derived CDR1 and CDR2 are SGDLS and YYNGEE. V lost 4 bases to trimming and J lost 4 bases, with 18 bases between them. In DNA form, the CDR3 reads TGTGCCAGCAGCACCTCGGGTGGGGGGTCTTACGAGCAGTACTTC. Its protein product is CASSTSGGGSYEQYF.

This clonotype has ten or more counts. CDR3 protein: CASSAGQYYYGYTF. CDR3 DNA: TGTGCCAGCAGCGCGGGACAGTACTACTATGGCTACACCTTC. V usage is TRBV5-6 and J usage is TRBJ1-2, with 7 bases lining up with TRBD1. Germline V gene lookup returns CDR1 SGHDT and CDR2 YYEEEE. Unmatched junction bases numbered 6, after V lost 4 bases and J lost 3 bases. The CDR3 length is 14 residues.

This chain links TRBV6-5 with TRBJ1-2; TRBD1 aligns across 9 bases. CDR1 MNHEY and CDR2 SVGAGI come from the germline V gene. There are 14 residues in the CDR3. V was clipped by 8 bases and J by 7 bases; unmatched bases: 11. The CDR3 DNA reads as TGTGCCAGCGGGGAGGAGGGACAGGGTGTTGGCTACACCTTC. Its translation is CASGEEGQGVGYTF.

The chain recombines TRBV7-3 with TRBJ1-1; 8 bases match TRBD1. CDR1 and CDR2 (germline): SGHTA, FQGTGA. This CDR3 has 15 residues. Trimming at V came to 5 bases and at J to 3 bases, leaving 8 bases not matched to a gene. This CDR3 reads CASSTNRGIDTEAFF. The DNA of the CDR3 is TGTGCCAGCAGCACCAACAGGGGGATCGACACTGAAGCTTTCTTT.

This clonotype was seen only a few times. The rearrangement joins TRBV6-1 to TRBJ2-7, with 10 positions matching TRBD1. Germline V gene lookup returns CDR1 MNHNS and CDR2 SASEGT. J was trimmed by 5 bases and V by 9 bases; bases with no gene match: 4. The CDR3 is 12 amino acids. CDR3 in DNA: TGTGCCAGTCTGACAGGGGGCAACGAGCAGTACGTC. Translation gives CASLTGGNEQYV.

This clonotype was seen many times. The genes are TRBV7-2 and TRBJ2-3; D is undetermined. Trimming removed 2 bases at V and 6 bases at J, with 12 bases between. There are 14 residues in the CDR3. CDR1 is SGHTA, CDR2 FQGNSA, per germline. CDR3 bases: TGTGCCAGCAGCTTACAGCGTTTTGGCGATACGCAGTATTTT. Amino acids: CASSLQRFGDTQYF.

In this sample, this clonotype turned up a few times. The chain combines TRBV7-8 with TRBJ1-1; no definite D call. The CDR3 runs to 15 residues. Germline V gene data show CDR1 as SGHVS and CDR2 as FQNEAQ. Trimming cost V 5 bases and J 5 bases, with 18 bases left between them. The CDR3 is CASSPRGQMVTEAFF. The CDR3 DNA follows: TGTGCCAGCAGCCCTCGAGGCCAAATGGTTACTGAAGCTTTCTTT.

V and J are TRBV3-1 and TRBJ2-7; D is unresolved. The CDR3 covers 12 residues. The V end lost 3 bases, the J end lost 2 bases, and 5 bases lay between the germline ends. Looked up from germline, CDR1 is LGHDT and CDR2 is YNNKEL (reference sequence). The CDR3 region has the DNA TGTGCCAGCAGCCAGGCGGCCTACGAGCAGTACTTC. Its translation is CASSQAAYEQYF.

The J gene is TRBJ2-1, the V gene TRBV28; 7 bases match TRBD1. Looked up from germline, CDR1 is MDHEN and CDR2 is SYDVKM. The CDR3 totals 15 residues. Trimming cost V 1 base and J 2 bases; bases outside gene matches: 2. This CDR3 is CASSLLQGTYNEQFF. The CDR3 nucleotides are TGTGCCAGCAGTTTATTACAGGGGACCTACAATGAGCAGTTCTTC.

The genes are TRBV7-3 and TRBJ1-2; 7 bases map to TRBD1. V shed 4 bases, J shed 8 bases, and the junction held 7 bases outside the gene matches. Germline CDR1 and CDR2: SGHTA and FQGTGA. This CDR3 has 13 amino acids. The CDR3 loop is CASSSAGGGGYTF. The CDR3 region has the DNA TGTGCCAGCAGCTCGGCAGGGGGAGGAGGCTACACCTTC.

The chain carries TRBV4-3 and TRBJ1-5; D is unclear. The V and J ends lost 0 bases and 4 bases respectively, with 10 bases between them. The CDR3 loop spans 15 amino acids. The germline V gene encodes CDR1 LGHNA and CDR2 YSLEER. CDR3 residues: CASSQDRAGNQPQHF. DNA of the CDR3: TGCGCCAGCAGCCAAGATCGGGCAGGAAATCAGCCCCAGCATTTT.

Many counts were recorded for this clonotype. This chain connects TRBV7-2 to TRBJ2-3; D gene uncertain. Germline assignment: CDR1 SGHTA and CDR2 FQGNSA. The length of the CDR3 is 13 residues. V gave up 4 bases and J gave up 10 bases, with 15 bases separating them. CDR3 DNA: TGTGCCAGCAGCTCTCCCCCGCACGATGCGCAGTATTTT. This gives the protein CASSSPPHDAQYF.

This clonotype was recorded many times. The chain links TRBV5-6 to TRBJ2-3, with D possibly called TRBD1 or TRBD2 (5 bases each). Between the trimmed V and J ends, which lost 2 bases and 4 bases, there was a span of 8 bases. Per the germline V gene, CDR1 is SGHDT and CDR2 is YYEEEE. The CDR3 length is 13 residues. CDR3 in amino acids: CASSLGEPDTQYF. DNA of the CDR3: TGTGCCAGCAGCTTAGGGGAGCCAGATACGCAGTATTTT.

The chain links TRBV12-3 or TRBV12-4 to TRBJ2-7; a weak D match, TRBD2 (5 bases). V was clipped by 4 bases and J by 4 bases, with 14 bases between them. The CDR3 contains 14 residues. The CDR3 DNA is TGTGCCAGCAGTTCAGCCGGGAACACATACGAGCAGTACGTC. Its protein is CASSSAGNTYEQYV.

A few counts support this clonotype. J is TRBJ2-5 and V is TRBV11-2; 11 nucleotides agree with TRBD2. CDR1 and CDR2 (germline): SGHAT, FQNNGV. The ends lost 5 bases at V and 2 bases at J; junction bases unmatched: 7. The CDR3 is made up of 16 amino acids. The CDR3 spells CASSRTGTSGQETQYF. The CDR3 nucleotides are TGTGCCAGCAGCAGAACCGGGACTAGCGGTCAAGAGACCCAGTACTTC.

This clonotype occurred many times. The rearrangement links TRBV6-2 or TRBV6-3 to TRBJ2-1, with 9 bases identical to TRBD1. Trimming took 5 bases from V and 8 from J; bases not matched to a gene: 7. Looked up from germline, CDR1 is MNHEY and CDR2 is SVGEGT. The CDR3 consists of 14 residues. CDR3 sequence (DNA): TGTGCCAGCAGTCGCCTCCGGACAGGGGATGAGCAGTTCTTC. Its protein is CASSRLRTGDEQFF.

This chain joins TRBV7-2 and TRBJ2-3; D tentatively fits TRBD1 or TRBD2 (5 bases each). Germline assignment: CDR1 SGHTA and CDR2 FQGNSA. CDR3 length: 16 amino acids. Trimming took off 3 bases at V and 0 bases at J, with 13 bases between the two ends. In DNA, the CDR3 is TGTGCCAGCAGCTTCCCGACGGGGCCTAGCACAGATACGCAGTATTTT. Residues: CASSFPTGPSTDTQYF.